The rows below give T cell receptor beta chains drawn from one sample of a study of blood T cell repertoires in COVID-19. Profiled with immunoSEQ multiplex PCR; TCRdb holds only in-frame clones, not every one. The table records more than 200,000 clones, around nine tenths of them present only once. The sequenced sample consisted of PBMCs or T cells enriched from blood (not recorded which). These receptors were obtained from a young woman with acute COVID-19. Each CDR3 is given with its conserved first and last residue. Fields, in order: J gene, CDR3 length, D gene, V gene, clone size, CDR3 protein, CDR3 DNA. D genes are given only for firm matches. Only part of the rows carry a size: once, few, many, or a class if the clone is expanded.

J: TRBJ2-1; length: 16; D: .; V: TRBV5-1; size: .; CDR3: CASSLSGVSSYNEQFF; DNA: TGCGCCAGCAGCTTGTCGGGGGTTAGCTCCTACAATGAGCAGTTCTTC
J: TRBJ1-2; length: 15; D: .; V: TRBV28; size: .; CDR3: CASRSQGPPSYGYTF; DNA: TGTGCCAGCAGATCCCAGGGTCCGCCTTCGTATGGCTACACCTTC
J: TRBJ1-4; length: 14; D: .; V: TRBV30; size: .; CDR3: CAWSADNTRGKLFF; DNA: TGTGCCTGGAGTGCAGACAACACCCGGGGAAAACTGTTTTTT
J: TRBJ1-6; length: 20; D: TRBD1; V: TRBV14; size: few; CDR3: CASSQDWTGAASGYNSPLHF; DNA: TGTGCCAGCAGCCAAGATTGGACAGGGGCCGCTTCAGGGTATAATTCACCCCTCCACTTT
J: TRBJ1-2; length: 12; D: TRBD1; V: TRBV19; size: .; CDR3: CASIGQAYGYTF; DNA: TGTGCCTCAATAGGACAGGCCTATGGCTACACCTTC
J: TRBJ1-3; length: 16; D: .; V: TRBV10-1; size: .; CDR3: CANPTGHNPPGNTIYF; DNA: TGCGCCAATCCTACGGGACATAACCCGCCCGGAAACACCATATATTTT
J: TRBJ1-2; length: 14; D: TRBD1; V: TRBV6-5; size: .; CDR3: CASSRGQGLVGYTF; DNA: TGTGCCAGCAGCCGTGGACAGGGGCTTGTTGGCTACACCTTC
J: TRBJ2-1; length: 15; D: TRBD2; V: TRBV9; size: .; CDR3: CASSSIGGVYNEQFF; DNA: TGTGCCAGCAGCTCCATCGGGGGGGTCTACAATGAGCAGTTCTTC
J: TRBJ1-3; length: 15; D: .; V: TRBV7-6; size: .; CDR3: CASSLGLSSGNTIYF; DNA: TGTGCCAGCAGCTTAGGTCTCAGCTCTGGAAACACCATATATTTT
J: TRBJ2-1; length: 16; D: TRBD1; V: TRBV6-1; size: .; CDR3: CASSEVGRGRENEQFF; DNA: TGTGCCAGCAGTGAAGTCGGCAGGGGGCGCGAGAATGAGCAGTTCTTC
J: TRBJ1-2; length: 15; D: TRBD1; V: TRBV5-1; size: many; CDR3: CASSVGQGLLYGYTF; DNA: TGCGCCAGCAGCGTGGGACAGGGTCTCCTATATGGCTACACCTTC
J: TRBJ1-1; length: 17; D: TRBD1; V: TRBV28; size: .; CDR3: CASSLFRSQGANTEAFF; DNA: TGTGCCAGCAGTTTATTCAGGTCGCAGGGGGCGAACACTGAAGCTTTCTTT
J: TRBJ1-2; length: 15; D: .; V: TRBV6-5; size: .; CDR3: CASRDLGTNNYGYTF; DNA: TGTGCCAGCAGAGACCTTGGGACAAATAACTATGGCTACACCTTC
J: TRBJ2-2; length: 13; D: .; V: TRBV5-1; size: .; CDR3: CASSLVDTGELFF; DNA: TGCGCCAGCAGCTTGGTCGACACCGGGGAGCTGTTTTTT
J: TRBJ2-3; length: 15; D: .; V: TRBV5-1; size: once; CDR3: CASSVGSAYTDTQYF; DNA: TGCGCCAGCAGCGTCGGGAGCGCCTACACAGATACGCAGTATTTT
J: TRBJ1-3; length: 15; D: .; V: TRBV4-1; size: .; CDR3: CASSQNPGSGNTIYF; DNA: TGCGCCAGCAGCCAGAACCCAGGGTCTGGAAACACCATATATTTT